Listed below are T cell receptor beta chains from one sample, sequenced in a study of shared clonotypes between healthy human individuals. The assay was immunoSEQ multiplex PCR, and TCRdb's table has in-frame clones only and misses some. Among some 580,000 clones listed, about 98% were seen once. Sequencing was carried out using naive CD8+ T cells sorted from blood. Source of these receptors: a man in his thirties or forties in good health. Both conserved end residues are part of each CDR3. The D gene is left open where the match is weak. The listing skips clone size in some rows; elsewhere it reads once, few, many or a size class.

size,J,D,V,CDR3,DNA
NA,TRBJ2-7,NA,TRBV25-1,CASSDGAGTYEQYF,TGTGCCAGCAGTGATGGGGCAGGGACCTACGAGCAGTACTTC
NA,TRBJ2-5,TRBD2,TRBV2,CASSEPGGGLETQYF,TGTGCCAGCAGTGAGCCGGGAGGCGGGCTAGAGACCCAGTACTTC
NA,TRBJ2-7,NA,TRBV9,CASSVEGTAGYEQYF,TGTGCCAGCAGCGTAGAGGGGACAGCGGGCTACGAGCAGTACTTC
NA,TRBJ2-1,NA,TRBV7-9,CASRKTDNEQFF,TGTGCCAGCAGGAAGACAGACAATGAGCAGTTCTTC
NA,TRBJ1-1,TRBD1,TRBV2,CASQGREMYTEAFF,TGTGCCTCACAGGGGCGGGAGATGTACACTGAAGCTTTCTTT
NA,TRBJ1-1,TRBD1,TRBV5-1,CASTTTGWGLEDEAFF,TGCGCCAGCACAACGACAGGGTGGGGGTTAGAGGATGAAGCTTTCTTT
NA,TRBJ1-1,NA,TRBV11-3,CASSSGGYTEAFF,TGTGCCAGCAGCTCGGGGGGGTACACTGAAGCTTTCTTT
NA,TRBJ2-1,NA,TRBV30,CAWTDTYNEQFF,TGTGCCTGGACGGATACCTACAATGAGCAGTTCTTC
NA,TRBJ1-3,TRBD1,TRBV7-2,CASSSGTAGNTIYF,TGTGCCAGCAGCTCGGGGACAGCTGGAAACACCATATATTTT
once,TRBJ2-7,NA,TRBV30,CAWSEGPTTGIGYEQYF,TGTGCCTGGAGTGAAGGGCCCACAACAGGGATCGGCTACGAGCAGTACTTC
NA,TRBJ2-3,TRBD2,TRBV5-4,CASSWGLAGVLDTQYF,TGTGCCAGCAGCTGGGGACTAGCGGGAGTGTTAGATACGCAGTATTTT
NA,TRBJ1-2,NA,TRBV5-6,CASSPVGSDYGYTF,TGTGCCAGCAGCCCTGTGGGGTCGGACTATGGCTACACCTTC
NA,TRBJ2-7,TRBD1,TRBV28,CASSLQAGGIHEQYF,TGTGCCAGCAGTTTACAGGCAGGGGGCATCCACGAGCAGTACTTC
NA,TRBJ2-7,NA,TRBV4-1,CASSQVETGTEQYF,TGCGCCAGCAGCCAAGTAGAGACAGGCACCGAGCAGTACTTC
NA,TRBJ1-1,NA,TRBV6-6,CASSYESLNTEAFF,TGTGCCAGCAGTTATGAATCGTTGAACACTGAAGCTTTCTTT
NA,TRBJ1-5,NA,TRBV2,CASSVRVASGQPQHF,TGTGCCAGCAGCGTCAGGGTGGCGTCAGGTCAGCCCCAGCATTTT
NA,TRBJ2-7,NA,TRBV4-1,CASSQLEGYEQYF,TGCGCCAGCAGCCAATTAGAGGGTTACGAGCAGTACTTC
NA,TRBJ2-7,TRBD2,TRBV5-6,CASSIGLAGNEQYF,TGTGCCAGCAGCATTGGACTAGCGGGAAACGAGCAGTACTTC
NA,TRBJ2-1,TRBD2,TRBV7-9,CASLGRGSKSYNEQFF,TGTGCCAGCCTCGGGCGCGGGAGTAAGTCCTACAATGAGCAGTTCTTC
once,TRBJ2-5,NA,TRBV6-5,CASSPTPLQTQYF,TGTGCCAGCAGCCCTACACCCTTACAGACCCAGTACTTC
NA,TRBJ2-7,TRBD1,TRBV7-9,CASSHRDRFSYEQYF,TGTGCCAGCAGCCACCGGGACAGATTTTCCTACGAGCAGTACTTC
NA,TRBJ2-2,NA,TRBV18,CASSPGAMNTGELFF,TGTGCCAGCTCACCAGGAGCAATGAACACCGGGGAGCTGTTTTTT